This record covers a single TCR beta chain. The length of the CDR3 is 15 residues. V lost 1 base and J lost 8, with 15 bases in between. In germline, CDR1 is LGHNA, CDR2 YSLEER. This entry is derived from a study of OX40 agonist ivuxolimab in advanced cancers. Produced via immunoSEQ multiplex PCR; TCRdb's table is partial and in-frame only. This table holds approximately 18,000 clones, 73% found once. The V and J genes are TRBV4-3 and TRBJ2-1, with D possibly being TRBD1 or TRBD2 (7 bases each). This material consisted of CD4+ or CD8+ T cells sorted from blood, taken in a trial of the OX40 agonist ivuxolimab. The origin of this receptor is an adult with an advanced solid tumor such as melanoma, head and neck, liver or kidney cancer. CDR3 in amino acids: CASSQGRGGSDEQFF. CDR3 DNA sequence: TGCGCCAGCAGCCAAGGCAGGGGGGGGTCGGATGAGCAGTTCTTC.